This TCR beta chain derives from a study of shared clonotypes between healthy human individuals. Study-level information: The study used three CD4 naive, three CD4 memory, two CD8 naive and one CD8 memory plate per donor.

Authors' data handling: Filtering differed for immunoSEQ, which gave only junction sequences without quality scores. Clones were sequenced by immunoSEQ multiplex PCR, and TCRdb holds only the in-frame ones, with some missing. From that table come the V and J calls and clone size; the DNA was used to work out D and trimming. The sample has some 2,100,000 clones; 90% to 96% are singletons. Per germline, CDR1 SSHAT and CDR2 FNYEAQ (reference sequence). This CDR3 region has 14 residues. Points from the study as a whole: The sharing of roughly 5% of naive CD4 clonotypes was seen across a handful of donors. A small donor pool kept down the genetic and exposure-history diversity that was represented.

Turning to this clone: Its antigen is still unknown. Mismatch with germline at one junction end may stem from a read error.

Source material: naive CD4+ T cells sorted from blood. Subset given: CD45RA+ positively selected. The chain has TRBV7-7 and TRBJ2-7; a possible D gene is TRBD2 (5 bases). The origin of this receptor is a man aged 18 to 29 in good health. CDR3 sequence reads: CASSLGSGGSEQYF. The CDR3 DNA reads as TGTGCTAGCAGCTTAGGATCTGGAGGTTCCGAGCAGTACTTC. The full variable domain, completed using reference TRBV7-7 and TRBJ2-7, is GAGVSQSPRYKVTKRGQDVTLRCDPISSHATLYWYQQALGQGPEFLTYFNYEAQPDKSGLPSDRFSAERPEGSISTLTIQRTEQRDSAMYRCASSLGSGGSEQYFGPGTRLTVT.